These 19 T cell receptor beta chains were all obtained from the same sample, sequenced in a study of Ad26.COV2.S vaccination and SARS-CoV-2 variants. Here immunoSEQ multiplex PCR was the method, and the copy in TCRdb shows in-frame clones only, minus some. This sample has 400,000 to 450,000 clones, with roughly 87% found just once. This sample's treatment: around 19 received Ad26.COV2.S at low or high dose, single or two shots; about 5 received placebo; per-sample allocation not given. Samples came from day 63 after the first vaccine or placebo injection. Source: peripheral blood, taken in a trial of Ad26.COV2.S vaccine versus placebo. The receptor set was obtained from a person aged 18-60 years who received the Ad26.COV2.S COVID-19 vaccine or a placebo.

This chain uses TRBV7-9 with TRBJ2-6; D is unclear. Per germline, CDR1 SEHNR and CDR2 FQNEAQ (reference sequence). CDR3 size: 12 residues. Trimming took 8 bases from V and 4 from J, leaving 6 bases between them. CDR3 DNA sequence: TGTGCCAGCGAGTCCGGGGCCAACGTCCTGACTTTC. Amino acid sequence: CASESGANVLTF. The whole variable domain, remainder taken from reference TRBV7-9 and TRBJ2-6, is DTGVSQNPRHKITKRGQNVTFRCDPISEHNRLYWYRQTLGQGPEFLTYFQNEAQLEKSRLLSDRFSAERPKGSFSTLEIQRTEQGDSAMYLCASESGANVLTFGAGSRLTVL.

The J gene is TRBJ2-4, the V gene TRBV18; D is unresolved. This CDR3 spans 13 amino acids. The V end lost 3 bases, the J end lost 5 bases, and 8 bases lay between the germline ends. In germline, CDR1 is KGHSH, CDR2 LQKENI. CDR3 DNA sequence: TGTGCCAGCTCACCTAGGGCCCAAAACATTCAGTACTTC. Its protein is CASSPRAQNIQYF. Full variable domain (remainder filled in from reference TRBV18 and TRBJ2-4): NAGVMQNPRHLVRRRGQEARLRCSPMKGHSHVYWYRQLPEEGLKFMVYLQKENIIDESGMPKERFSAEFPKEGPSILRIQQVVRGDSAAYFCASSPRAQNIQYFGAGTRLSVL.

The V and J genes are TRBV5-4 and TRBJ2-7; no firm D call. V was shortened by 5 bases and J by 2 bases, with 14 bases between the two germline ends. The CDR3 has 14 amino acids. CDR1 and CDR2 (germline): SGHNT, YYREEE (reference sequence). CDR3: CASRPVLLPYEQYF. CDR3 coding DNA: TGTGCCAGCAGACCTGTCCTCCTCCCCTACGAGCAGTACTTC.

V is TRBV4-2 and J is TRBJ2-7, with D possibly TRBD2 on 5 matching bases. Germline lookup yields CDR1 LGHNA and CDR2 YNFKEQ. V dropped 4 bases and J dropped 0 bases, with 13 bases sitting between them. This CDR3 comprises 15 residues. CDR3 sequence: CASSPSGGRSYEQYF. The CDR3 nucleotides read TGTGCCAGCAGCCCATCTGGCGGGCGCTCCTACGAGCAGTACTTC.

The V call is TRBV9, the J call TRBJ1-2; D possibly corresponds to TRBD1 (5 bases). Between the trimmed V and J ends, which lost 4 bases and 4 bases, there was a span of 11 bases. In germline, CDR1 is SGDLS, CDR2 YYNGEE. This CDR3 has 13 amino acids. The chain's CDR3 is CASSPGGTYGYTF. DNA of the CDR3: TGTGCCAGCAGCCCCGGAGGGACCTATGGCTACACCTTC.

The V and J genes are TRBV28 and TRBJ2-3; possible D gene TRBD2, 5 bases. Trimming removed 2 bases at V and 2 bases at J, with 14 bases between. This CDR3 is 16 amino acids long. CDR1 and CDR2 from the germline V gene are MDHEN and SYDVKM. The CDR3 sequence: CASSLEGLGITDTQYF. CDR3 DNA: TGTGCCAGCAGTTTAGAGGGTTTAGGGATCACAGATACGCAGTATTTT.

The chain couples TRBV20-1 to TRBJ2-7, with 11 bases lining up with TRBD2. With 3 bases clipped from V and 4 bases from J, the junction kept 5 bases outside the gene matches. The CDR3 is made up of 14 amino acids. The germline V gene encodes CDR1 DFQATT and CDR2 SNEGSKA (reference sequence). The DNA of the CDR3 is TGCAGTGCTAGTGCACTAGCGGGAGATTACGAGCAGTACTTC. Residues: CSASALAGDYEQYF.

The V and J genes are TRBV7-8 and TRBJ2-3, with 11 bases that match TRBD2. Trimming took 3 bases from V and 4 from J; bases not matched to a gene: 9. In germline, CDR1 is SGHVS, CDR2 FQNEAQ. The CDR3 has 17 residues. CDR3 sequence: CASSLGLAAEVADTQYF. CDR3 bases: TGTGCCAGCAGCTTGGGACTAGCGGCTGAGGTCGCAGATACGCAGTATTTT.

This clone was observed at least ten times. The chain recombines TRBV6-4 with TRBJ1-1; no reliable D call. Germline V gene lookup returns CDR1 MRHNA and CDR2 SNTAGT. This CDR3 has 13 amino acids. V lost 3 bases and J lost 7, with 12 bases in between. CDR3 coding DNA: TGTGCCAGCAGTGATGAGGCGGGTCTTGAAGCTTTCTTT. It specifies CASSDEAGLEAFF.

This chain joins TRBV29-1 and TRBJ2-7; D may correspond to TRBD1 or TRBD2 (5 bases each). CDR1 and CDR2 (germline): SQVTM, ANQGSEA. Trimming pared 8 bases from V and 2 bases from J, leaving 13 bases between. The length of the CDR3 is 12 residues. The CDR3 bases are TGCAGCTTCCGGGACCCGACCTACGAGCAGTACTTC. Its translation: CSFRDPTYEQYF.

The genes are TRBV6-2 or TRBV6-3 and TRBJ2-7, with unresolved D. CDR1 and CDR2 (germline): MNHEY, SVGEGT. V was pared by 5 bases and J by 3 bases, with 8 bases between. CDR3 size: 12 residues. The DNA for the CDR3 is TGTGCCAGCAGTCACAAAGGCTACGAGCAGTACTTC. Protein product: CASSHKGYEQYF.

The chain uses TRBV28 and TRBJ1-1, with a possible D match to TRBD1 (6 bases). The CDR3 has 15 amino acids. The V gene's germline CDR1 is MDHEN and CDR2 SYDVKM. Trimming took off 4 bases at V and 2 bases at J, with 14 bases between the two ends. CDR3 nucleotides: TGTGCCAGCAGTTCCGACTGGACAGTTAACACTGAAGCTTTCTTT. Its protein is CASSSDWTVNTEAFF.

This chain connects TRBV9 to TRBJ2-3, with unresolved D. The CDR3 spans 13 residues. Per the germline V gene, CDR1 is SGDLS and CDR2 is YYNGEE. Deletions cut 6 bases from V and 1 base from J, with 9 bases between. DNA of the CDR3: TGTGCCAGCACCGCCACAGGCACAGATACGCAGTATTTT. Translated, it gives CASTATGTDTQYF.

This chain connects TRBV6-5 to TRBJ2-1; D is unresolved. The CDR3 extends over 15 amino acids. Trimming took off 2 bases at V and 1 base at J, with 9 bases between the two ends. Per the germline V gene, CDR1 is MNHEY and CDR2 is SVGAGI. CDR3 sequence (DNA): TGTGCCAGCAGTTACACGCCCTGGTCCTACAATGAGCAGTTCTTC. This sequence encodes CASSYTPWSYNEQFF.

The chain couples TRBV6-5 to TRBJ1-1, with 7 bases matching TRBD1. In germline, CDR1 is MNHEY, CDR2 SVGAGI. This CDR3 is 15 amino acids long. J gave up 4 bases and V 10 bases, and 15 bases lay outside the gene matches. The CDR3 reads CATRTVRQGSTEAFF. CDR3 coding DNA: TGTGCCACTCGCACCGTACGACAGGGAAGCACTGAAGCTTTCTTT.

This chain joins TRBV10-3 and TRBJ2-7; 10 bases line up with TRBD1. The CDR3 consists of 14 residues. Trimming at V came to 7 bases and at J to 7 bases, leaving 10 bases not matched to a gene. Germline-derived CDR1 and CDR2 are ENHRY and SYGVKD. CDR3 loop: CAITKGDRGGEQYF. The CDR3, as DNA: TGTGCCATCACTAAAGGGGACAGGGGAGGTGAGCAGTACTTC.

To note about this clone: Other DNA sequences in the sample encode the same CDR3. CDR3 coding DNA: TGTGCCAGCAGCCTAGGCGGGGGCACAGATACGCAGTATTTT. This gives the protein CASSLGGGTDTQYF. The chain is built from TRBV11-3 and TRBJ2-3; D may be TRBD2 (6 bases). The V end was cut by 5 bases, the J end by 1 base, with 10 bases between. Looked up from germline, CDR1 is SGHNT and CDR2 is YENEEA. CDR3 length: 14 amino acids.

This clone was detected a few times. The rearrangement uses TRBV5-6 and TRBJ1-5; D is possibly TRBD1 (6 bases). This CDR3 region has 13 residues. V lost 4 bases and J lost 7, with 12 bases in between. Germline CDR1 SGHDT, CDR2 YYEEEE. CDR3 bases: TGTGCCAGCAGCAGAGGACAGACCCAGCCCCAGCATTTT. This sequence encodes CASSRGQTQPQHF.

The chain uses TRBV10-3 and TRBJ2-5; perhaps TRBD2 as D (5 bases). Between the trimmed V and J ends, which lost 0 bases and 2 bases, there was a span of 10 bases. This CDR3 contains 15 residues. CDR1 and CDR2 from the germline V gene are ENHRY and SYGVKD. For the CDR3, the DNA is TGTGCCATCAGTGAGTCTCGCGGAGGACAAGAGACCCAGTACTTC. This translates into CAISESRGGQETQYF.